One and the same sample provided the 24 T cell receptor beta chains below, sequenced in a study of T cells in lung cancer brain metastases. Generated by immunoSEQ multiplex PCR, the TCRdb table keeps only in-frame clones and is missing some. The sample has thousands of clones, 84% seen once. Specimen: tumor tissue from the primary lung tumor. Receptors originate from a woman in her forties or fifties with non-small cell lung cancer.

The CDR3 loop is CASRKTGTGFAGYTF. The CDR3 nucleotides read TGCGCCAGCAGAAAGACCGGGACAGGGTTCGCTGGCTACACCTTC. The chain recombines TRBV5-1 with TRBJ1-2; 9 bases agree with TRBD1. This CDR3 has 15 residues. Germline V lookup: CDR1 SGHRS, CDR2 YFSETQ. Germline trimming cut 5 bases from V and 7 bases from J; bases unmatched to any gene: 12.

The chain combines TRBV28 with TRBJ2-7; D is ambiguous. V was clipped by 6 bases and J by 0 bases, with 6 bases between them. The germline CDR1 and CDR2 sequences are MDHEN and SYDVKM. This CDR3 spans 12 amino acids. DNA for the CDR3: TGTGCCAGCAGATCCGCCTCCTACGAGCAGTACTTC. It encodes CASRSASYEQYF.

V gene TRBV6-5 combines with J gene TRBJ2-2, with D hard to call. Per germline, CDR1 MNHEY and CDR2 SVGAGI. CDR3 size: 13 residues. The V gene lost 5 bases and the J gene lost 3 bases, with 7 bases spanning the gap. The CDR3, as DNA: TGTGCCAGCAGTCTGCAGCACACCGGGGAGCTGTTTTTT. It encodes CASSLQHTGELFF.

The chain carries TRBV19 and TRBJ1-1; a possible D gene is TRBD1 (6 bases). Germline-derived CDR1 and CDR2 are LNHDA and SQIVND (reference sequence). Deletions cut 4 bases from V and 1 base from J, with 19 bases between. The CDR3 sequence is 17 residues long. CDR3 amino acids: CASSTYPVGGRNTEAFF. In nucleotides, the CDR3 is TGTGCCAGTAGTACCTACCCGGTTGGGGGGCGGAACACTGAAGCTTTCTTT.

As DNA, the CDR3 is TGTGCCTGGGCCGGGACAGCCCCCTACGAGCAGTACTTC. Translating gives CAWAGTAPYEQYF. This rearrangement joins TRBV30 to TRBJ2-7; TRBD1 matches 7 bases. CDR3 size: 13 residues. Germline CDR1 GTSNPN, CDR2 SVGIG (reference sequence). Unmatched junction bases numbered 6, after V lost 5 bases and J lost 2 bases.

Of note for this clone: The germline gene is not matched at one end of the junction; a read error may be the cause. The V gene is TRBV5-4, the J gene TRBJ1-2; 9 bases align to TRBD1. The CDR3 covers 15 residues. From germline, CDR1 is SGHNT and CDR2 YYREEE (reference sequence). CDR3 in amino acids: CASSHPGQGVNGYTF. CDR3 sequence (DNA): TGTGCCAGCAGCCATCCGGGACAGGGTGTAAATGGCTACACTTTC.

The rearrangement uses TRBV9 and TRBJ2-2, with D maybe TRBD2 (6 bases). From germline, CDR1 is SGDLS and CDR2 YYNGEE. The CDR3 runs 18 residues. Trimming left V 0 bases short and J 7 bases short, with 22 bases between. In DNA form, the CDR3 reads TGTGCCAGCAGCGTAGGTTGGGGGGAGGTTCGACATGACGGGGAGCTGTTTTTT. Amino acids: CASSVGWGEVRHDGELFF.

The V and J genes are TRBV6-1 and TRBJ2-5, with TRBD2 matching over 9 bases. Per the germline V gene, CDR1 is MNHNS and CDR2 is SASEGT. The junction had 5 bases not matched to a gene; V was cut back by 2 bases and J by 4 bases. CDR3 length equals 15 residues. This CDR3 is CASSELAGAVETQYF. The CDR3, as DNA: TGTGCCAGCAGTGAATTAGCGGGGGCCGTAGAGACCCAGTACTTC.

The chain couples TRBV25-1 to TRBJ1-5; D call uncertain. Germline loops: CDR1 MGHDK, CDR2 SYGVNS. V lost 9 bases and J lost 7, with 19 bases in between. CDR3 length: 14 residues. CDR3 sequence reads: CASSYGLPGQPQHF. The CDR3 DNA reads TGTGCCAGTAGCTACGGACTTCCGGGCCAGCCCCAGCATTTT.

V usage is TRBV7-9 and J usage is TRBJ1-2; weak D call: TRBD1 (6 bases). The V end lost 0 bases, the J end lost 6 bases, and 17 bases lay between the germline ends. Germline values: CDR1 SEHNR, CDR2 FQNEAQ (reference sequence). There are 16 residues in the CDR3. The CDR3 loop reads CASSLAYRDKENGYTF. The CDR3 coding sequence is TGTGCCAGCAGCTTAGCTTACCGGGACAAAGAGAATGGCTACACCTTC. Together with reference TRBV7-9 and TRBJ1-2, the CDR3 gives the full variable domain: DTGVSQNPRHKITKRGQNVTFRCDPISEHNRLYWYRQTLGQGPEFLTYFQNEAQLEKSRLLSDRFSAERPKGSFSTLEIQRTEQGDSAMYLCASSLAYRDKENGYTFGSGTRLTVV.

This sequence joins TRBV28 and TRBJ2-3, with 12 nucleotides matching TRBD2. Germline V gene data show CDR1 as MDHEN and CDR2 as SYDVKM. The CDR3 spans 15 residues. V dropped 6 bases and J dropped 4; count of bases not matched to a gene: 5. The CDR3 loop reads CASSTLAGGPDTQYF. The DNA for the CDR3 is TGTGCCAGCAGCACCCTAGCGGGAGGGCCAGATACGCAGTATTTT. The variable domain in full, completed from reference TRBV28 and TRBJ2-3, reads DVKVTQSSRYLVKRTGEKVFLECVQDMDHENMFWYRQDPGLGLRLIYFSYDVKMKEKGDIPEGYSVSREKKERFSLILESASTNQTSMYLCASSTLAGGPDTQYFGPGTRLTVL.

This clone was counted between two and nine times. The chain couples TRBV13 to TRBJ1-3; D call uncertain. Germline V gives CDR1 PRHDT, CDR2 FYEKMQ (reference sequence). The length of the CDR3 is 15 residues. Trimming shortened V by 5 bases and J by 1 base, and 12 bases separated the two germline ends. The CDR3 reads CASSATSPSGNTIYF. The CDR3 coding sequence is TGTGCCAGCAGCGCCACAAGCCCATCTGGAAACACCATATATTTT.

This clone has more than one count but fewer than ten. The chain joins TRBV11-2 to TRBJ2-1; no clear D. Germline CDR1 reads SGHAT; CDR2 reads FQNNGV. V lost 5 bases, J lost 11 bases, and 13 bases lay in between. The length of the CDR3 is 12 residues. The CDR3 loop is CASSRWTPKQFF. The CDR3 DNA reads TGTGCCAGCAGCCGCTGGACCCCGAAGCAGTTCTTC.

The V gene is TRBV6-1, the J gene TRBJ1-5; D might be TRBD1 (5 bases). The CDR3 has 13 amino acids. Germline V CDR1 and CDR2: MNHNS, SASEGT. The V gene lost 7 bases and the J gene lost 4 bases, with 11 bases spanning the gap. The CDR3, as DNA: TGTGCCAGCAAGGCAGGGCCTAATCAGCCCCAGCATTTT. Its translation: CASKAGPNQPQHF.

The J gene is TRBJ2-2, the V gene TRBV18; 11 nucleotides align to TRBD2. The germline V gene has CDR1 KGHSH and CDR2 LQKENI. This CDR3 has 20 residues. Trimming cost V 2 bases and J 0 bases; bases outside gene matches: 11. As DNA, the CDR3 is TGTGCCAGCTCACCAGCCCCCTTTAGCGGGGGGGCGTCGAACACCGGGGAGCTGTTTTTT. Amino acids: CASSPAPFSGGASNTGELFF.

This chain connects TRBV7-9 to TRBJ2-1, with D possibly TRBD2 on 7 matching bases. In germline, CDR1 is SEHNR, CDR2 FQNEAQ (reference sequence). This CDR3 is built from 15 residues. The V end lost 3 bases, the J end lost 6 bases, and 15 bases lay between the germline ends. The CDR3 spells CASSFGAGASNEQFF. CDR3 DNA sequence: TGTGCCAGCAGCTTTGGGGCGGGGGCCTCCAATGAGCAGTTCTTC.

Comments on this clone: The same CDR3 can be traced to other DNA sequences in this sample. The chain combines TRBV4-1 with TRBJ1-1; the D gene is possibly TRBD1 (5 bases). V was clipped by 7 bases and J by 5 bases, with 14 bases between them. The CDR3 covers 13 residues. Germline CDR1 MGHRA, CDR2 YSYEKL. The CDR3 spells CASNFRAGTEAFF. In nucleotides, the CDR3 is TGCGCCAGCAATTTCAGGGCTGGGACTGAAGCTTTCTTT.

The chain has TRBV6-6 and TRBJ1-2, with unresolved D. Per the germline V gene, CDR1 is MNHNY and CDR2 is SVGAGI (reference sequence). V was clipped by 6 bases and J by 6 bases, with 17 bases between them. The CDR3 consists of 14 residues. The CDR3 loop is CASSKPGPTDGYTF. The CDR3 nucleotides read TGTGCCAGCAGCAAACCTGGTCCGACGGATGGCTACACCTTC.

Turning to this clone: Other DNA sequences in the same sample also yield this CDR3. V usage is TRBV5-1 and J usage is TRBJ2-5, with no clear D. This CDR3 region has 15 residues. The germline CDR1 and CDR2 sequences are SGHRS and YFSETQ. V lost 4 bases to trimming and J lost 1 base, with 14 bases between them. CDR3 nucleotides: TGCGCCAGCAGCACCCCCACGGGCAGCCAAGAGACCCAGTACTTC. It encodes CASSTPTGSQETQYF.

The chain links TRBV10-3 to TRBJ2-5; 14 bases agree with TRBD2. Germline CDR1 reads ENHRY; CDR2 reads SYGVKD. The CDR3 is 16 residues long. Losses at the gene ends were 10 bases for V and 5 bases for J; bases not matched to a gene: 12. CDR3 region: CATLQGLAGGLETQYF. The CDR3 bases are TGTGCCACCTTACAAGGACTAGCGGGAGGACTGGAGACCCAGTACTTC.

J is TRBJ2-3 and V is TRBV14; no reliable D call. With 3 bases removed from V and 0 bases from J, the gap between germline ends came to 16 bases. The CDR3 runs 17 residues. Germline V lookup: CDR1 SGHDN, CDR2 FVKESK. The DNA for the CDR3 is TGTGCCAGCAGCCACTTCCCAAGACTTACTAGCACAGATACGCAGTATTTT. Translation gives CASSHFPRLTSTDTQYF.

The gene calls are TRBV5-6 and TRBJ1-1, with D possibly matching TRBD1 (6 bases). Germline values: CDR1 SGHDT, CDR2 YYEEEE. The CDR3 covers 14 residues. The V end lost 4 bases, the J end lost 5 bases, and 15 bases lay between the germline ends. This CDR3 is CASSIGWGLTEAFF. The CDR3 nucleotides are TGTGCCAGCAGCATAGGATGGGGGCTGACTGAAGCTTTCTTT.

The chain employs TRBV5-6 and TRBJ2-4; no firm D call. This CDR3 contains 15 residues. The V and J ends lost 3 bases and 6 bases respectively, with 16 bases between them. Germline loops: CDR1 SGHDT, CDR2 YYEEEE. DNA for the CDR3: TGTGCCAGCAGCTCCCGACCGACTTTGGGAAACATTCAGTACTTC. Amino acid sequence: CASSSRPTLGNIQYF.

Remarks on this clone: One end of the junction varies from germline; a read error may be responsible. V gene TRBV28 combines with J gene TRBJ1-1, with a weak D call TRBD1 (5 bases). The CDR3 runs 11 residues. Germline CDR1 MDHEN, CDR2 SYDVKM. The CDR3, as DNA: TGTGCCAGCAGTTTAAGGGCGGGGCTTGATTTT. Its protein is CASSLRAGLDF.